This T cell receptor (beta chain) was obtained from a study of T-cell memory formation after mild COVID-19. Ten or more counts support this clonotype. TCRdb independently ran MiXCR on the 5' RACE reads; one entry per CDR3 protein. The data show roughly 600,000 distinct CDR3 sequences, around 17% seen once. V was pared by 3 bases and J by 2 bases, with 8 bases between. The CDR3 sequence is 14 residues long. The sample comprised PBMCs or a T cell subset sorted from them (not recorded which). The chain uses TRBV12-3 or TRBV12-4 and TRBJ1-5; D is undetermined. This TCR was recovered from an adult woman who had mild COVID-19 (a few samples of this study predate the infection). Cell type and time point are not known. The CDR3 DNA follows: TGTGCCAGCAGTTTTTCTGGGGGCAATCAGCCCCAGCATTTT. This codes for CASSFSGGNQPQHF.